Described below is a single T cell receptor (beta chain) sequence and its context. Its antigen is currently unknown. This sample was included in a study of beta chain features in type 1 diabetes. The study's findings and limits: Sampled from patients, naive, central memory and Treg TCRB repertoires appeared more similar than those sampled from healthy donors. All four CD4+ subsets from Type 1 diabetes patients carried moderately but significantly shorter TCRB CDR3s.

CD45RO/CCR7/CD25/CD127/CD95/CD27 separated CD4+ naive, central memory, regulatory and stem cell-like memory cells by sorting. Expressed TCRB transcripts were sequenced because the entire RNA isolate underwent reverse transcription. TCRdb keeps only in-frame clones here, not all; method: immunoSEQ multiplex PCR. The sample shows 300,000 to 450,000 clones, 10% to 15% of them seen only once. Trimming cost V 2 bases and J 5 bases; bases outside gene matches: 12. There are 17 residues in the CDR3. The germline gives CDR1 SGHRS, CDR2 YFSETQ. Sequencing was carried out using naive CD4+ T cells from blood. The chain has TRBV5-1 and TRBJ2-7; TRBD2 matches at 11 bases. This receptor was obtained from a woman between 18 and 29 years old with type 1 diabetes. The CDR3 sequence: CASSFASASGRKDEQYF. CDR3 DNA sequence: TGCGCCAGCAGCTTTGCTTCGGCTAGCGGGAGGAAAGACGAGCAGTACTTC.